This TCR beta chain appears in the sequencing data of a study of a mutant IDH1 vaccine in newly diagnosed glioma. With regard to this clone: Its specificity is unknown.

Clones were read by immunoSEQ multiplex PCR, and TCRdb kept only the in-frame ones, dropping some. The repertoire consists of over 55,000 clones, with roughly 80% occurring once and the leading ten covering around 3.5%. Time point of the sample: week 11, during vaccination. Each dose of the vaccine consisted of 300 ug of mutant IDH1 20-mer peptide, with topical imiquimod. Trimming left V 2 bases short and J 6 bases short, with 10 bases between. Germline values: CDR1 ENHRY, CDR2 SYGVKD. The CDR3 totals 13 residues. V gene TRBV10-3 combines with J gene TRBJ1-1; D is unclear. This TCR was sampled from a man in his thirties or forties with glioma. The sequencing here drew on PBMCs, taken from a glioma patient whose treatment included an IDH1 peptide vaccine. CDR3 sequence reads: CAISEMPGAEAFF. For the CDR3, the DNA is TGTGCCATCAGTGAGATGCCGGGCGCTGAAGCTTTCTTT.